This is a list of T cell receptor beta chains from one sample in a study of human T cells and chemical hapten exposure. TCRdb re-called the RACE reads with MiXCR, one entry per CDR3 protein. The sample consists of roughly 92,000 distinct CDR3 sequences, approximately 10% of them appearing once. The source material was whole blood, sampled in connection with sensitization to the hapten diphenylcyclopropenone (DPC). All receptors derive from a woman between 35 and 50 years old with alopecia areata. Some clones in this sample may be carry-over from other donors' samples. Each CDR3 is given with its conserved first and last residue. The D gene is left open where the match is weak. A clone size is listed for some rows: how often the clone was seen (once, few, many), or a class if it is expanded.

J | size | V | D | CDR3 | DNA
TRBJ2-3 | - | TRBV7-8 | TRBD2 | CASSLTGTSGRALDTQYF | TGTGCCAGCAGCCTAACCGGGACTAGCGGGAGGGCTTTGGATACGCAGTATTTT
TRBJ2-5 | few | TRBV7-9 | - | CASSGTAVETQYF | TGTGCCAGCAGCGGGACCGCGGTGGAGACCCAGTACTTC
TRBJ2-7 | few | TRBV3-1 | - | CASSQGPGQIYEQYF | TGTGCCAGCAGCCAAGGTCCGGGACAAATCTACGAGCAGTACTTC
TRBJ1-5 | - | TRBV28 | - | CASYAGVEQPQHF | TGTGCCAGCTATGCAGGAGTAGAACAGCCCCAGCATTTT
TRBJ2-7 | - | TRBV4-1 | - | CASSPSGAGLYEQYF | TGCGCCAGCAGCCCCTCCGGCGCGGGTCTCTACGAGCAGTACTTC
TRBJ2-3 | - | TRBV4-2 | TRBD1 | CASSPVGTERDTQYF | TGTGCCAGCAGCCCAGTTGGGACAGAGCGAGATACGCAGTATTTT
TRBJ1-5 | many | TRBV12-3/TRBV12-4 | TRBD1 | CASSRSDRGNQPQHF | TGTGCCAGCAGTCGTTCGGACAGGGGGAATCAGCCCCAGCATTTT
TRBJ1-5 | few | TRBV12-3/TRBV12-4 | TRBD1 | CASSFGTGGNQPQHF | TGTGCCAGCAGTTTTGGGACAGGGGGCAATCAGCCCCAGCATTTT
TRBJ2-7 | few | TRBV29-1 | TRBD2 | CSVEAGGAKEQYF | TGCAGCGTTGAAGCGGGAGGGGCGAAAGAGCAGTACTTC
TRBJ1-1 | few | TRBV18 | - | CASSLLGQQNTEAFF | TGTGCCAGCTCACTGCTTGGACAGCAAAACACTGAAGCTTTCTTT
TRBJ2-4 | many | TRBV14 | - | CASSQDGRSNIQYF | TGTGCCAGCAGCCAAGATGGGCGTTCAAACATTCAGTACTTC
TRBJ1-2 | - | TRBV18 | TRBD1 | CASSPLGQGHGYTF | TGTGCCAGCTCACCACTGGGACAGGGGCATGGCTACACCTTC
TRBJ2-1 | - | TRBV5-5 | - | CASSLSRGYEQFF | TGTGCCAGCAGCTTGTCCAGGGGATATGAGCAGTTCTTC
TRBJ1-1 | many | TRBV6-2/TRBV6-3 | - | CASSFHGVNTEAFF | TGTGCCAGCAGTTTCCACGGGGTGAACACTGAAGCTTTCTTT
TRBJ1-5 | many | TRBV27 | - | CASCGAGTNQPQHF | TGTGCCAGCTGCGGGGCAGGGACCAATCAGCCCCAGCATTTT
TRBJ1-5 | many | TRBV2 | - | CASSDRNSLGNQPQHF | TGTGCCAGCAGTGACCGGAACAGCTTGGGCAATCAGCCCCAGCATTTT
TRBJ2-2 | few | TRBV15 | TRBD2 | CATSVTSGGDNTGELFF | TGTGCCACCAGCGTAACTAGCGGGGGGGATAACACCGGGGAGCTGTTTTTT
TRBJ1-5 | few | TRBV12-3/TRBV12-4 | TRBD1 | CASSPRGAGQGAGQPQHF | TGTGCCAGCAGCCCACGCGGAGCCGGACAGGGGGCGGGTCAGCCCCAGCATTTT
TRBJ2-2 | many | TRBV4-3 | - | CASSRETEPGELFF | TGCGCCAGCAGCCGCGAAACAGAGCCCGGGGAGCTGTTTTTT
TRBJ2-3 | many | TRBV7-2 | TRBD2 | CASSASLAGVLDTQYF | TGTGCCAGCAGCGCCTCCCTAGCGGGAGTTTTAGATACGCAGTATTTT
TRBJ1-1 | - | TRBV6-2/TRBV6-3 | - | CASSYVGVDWSPARKAFF | TGTGCCAGCAGTTACGTAGGCGTGGACTGGAGCCCCGCGAGGAAGGCTTTCTTT
TRBJ2-7 | many | TRBV27 | - | CASSFTGFWSEQYF | TGTGCCAGCAGTTTCACAGGGTTCTGGTCCGAGCAGTACTTC
TRBJ2-7 | many | TRBV7-2 | - | CASSHPRGEQYF | TGTGCCAGCAGCCACCCACGGGGCGAGCAGTACTTC
TRBJ2-5 | many | TRBV6-2/TRBV6-3 | TRBD2 | CASSYKVSGGETQYF | TGTGCCAGCAGTTACAAAGTCAGCGGGGGAGAGACCCAGTACTTC
TRBJ1-4 | - | TRBV10-3 | TRBD1 | CATGQGVLKNEKLFF | TGTGCCACTGGCCAGGGGGTATTGAAAAATGAAAAACTGTTTTTT
TRBJ1-5 | many | TRBV7-7 | TRBD1 | CASSPRVGQGNSRVFGNQPQHF | TGTGCTAGCAGCCCAAGGGTCGGACAGGGGAATTCAAGGGTATTCGGCAATCAGCCCCAGCATTTT
TRBJ2-7 | - | TRBV6-5 | TRBD1 | CASSYSNRGSYEQYF | TGTGCCAGCAGTTACTCTAACAGGGGCTCCTACGAGCAGTACTTC
TRBJ2-5 | - | TRBV28 | TRBD2 | CASTMGGRVETQYF | TGTGCCAGCACCATGGGGGGGAGGGTGGAGACCCAGTACTTC
TRBJ2-1 | many | TRBV29-1 | - | CSVKVPGTYNEQFF | TGCAGCGTCAAAGTCCCGGGCACCTACAATGAGCAGTTCTTC
TRBJ2-3 | few | TRBV7-6 | TRBD2 | CASSLEMAGGTDTQYF | TGTGCCAGCAGCTTAGAAATGGCGGGGGGCACAGATACGCAGTATTTT
TRBJ2-2 | many | TRBV24-1 | TRBD2 | CATSEPSGSTGELFF | TGTGCCACCAGTGAACCGAGCGGGAGCACCGGGGAGCTGTTTTTT
TRBJ1-1 | - | TRBV4-3 | - | CASSQVGWATEAFF | TGCGCCAGCAGCCAAGTCGGGTGGGCCACTGAAGCTTTCTTT
TRBJ1-1 | many | TRBV12-3/TRBV12-4 | - | CASSLPDAVMNTEAFF | TGTGCCAGCAGTTTACCGGACGCAGTCATGAACACTGAAGCTTTCTTT
TRBJ2-1 | many | TRBV7-7 | - | CASSLRGASGYNEQFF | TGTGCCAGCAGCTTAAGGGGGGCTAGCGGCTACAATGAGCAGTTCTTC
TRBJ2-5 | many | TRBV7-2 | - | CASSPQGRGKPRGTQYF | TGTGCCAGCAGCCCCCAAGGGCGAGGGAAGCCCAGGGGGACCCAGTACTTC